This T cell receptor (beta chain) was identified in a study of Graves' ophthalmopathy and Graves' hyperthyroidism. RNA transcripts yielded amplified TCR beta CDR3 regions. Scientists carried out first-round RT-PCR using HTBI primers and then a second-round multiplex PCR. TCRdb processed the multiplex PCR reads anew with MiXCR; each CDR3 protein has one entry. This table has about 220,000 distinct CDR3 sequences, about a fifth appearing once. This clonotype has ten or more counts. CDR1 and CDR2 (germline): WNHNN, SYGVQD (reference sequence). CDR3 length equals 11 residues. Trimming removed 10 bases from V and 13 bases from J; junction bases left unmatched: 13.

The origin of this receptor is a woman in her fifties or sixties with Graves' ophthalmopathy. Sequenced input: peripheral blood. The J gene is TRBJ2-7, the V gene TRBV10-1; 7 nucleotides align to TRBD2. The CDR3 nucleotides are TGCGCCACCACTAGCGCGGGGATTGAATACTTC. Its translation: CATTSAGIEYF.